This TCR beta chain originates from a study of T cells in women clearing cervical HPV infection. The data were produced by immunoSEQ multiplex PCR, yet TCRdb's version contains in-frame clones alone and is incomplete. This repertoire includes 15,000 to 20,000 clones. The receptor comes from a woman between 18 and 69 years old with a cervical HPV16 infection that either progressed to CIN3+ or cleared (not recorded which). The sequenced sample consisted of blood buffy coat.

CDR3 DNA (partial): TGTGCCAGCTCTCCTCATCCTGGCCCGAGTGAG. It is translated as CASSPHPGPSE. The whole CDR3 sequence reads CASSPHPGPSEQFF. V gene TRBV18 combines with J gene TRBJ2-1; no reliable D call. The read ends 3 residues shy of where the CDR3 ends; the end is completed using the germline J gene. Germline values: CDR1 KGHSH, CDR2 LQKENI. Trimming removed 6 bases at V and 9 bases at J, with 18 bases between. The CDR3 consists of 14 residues.